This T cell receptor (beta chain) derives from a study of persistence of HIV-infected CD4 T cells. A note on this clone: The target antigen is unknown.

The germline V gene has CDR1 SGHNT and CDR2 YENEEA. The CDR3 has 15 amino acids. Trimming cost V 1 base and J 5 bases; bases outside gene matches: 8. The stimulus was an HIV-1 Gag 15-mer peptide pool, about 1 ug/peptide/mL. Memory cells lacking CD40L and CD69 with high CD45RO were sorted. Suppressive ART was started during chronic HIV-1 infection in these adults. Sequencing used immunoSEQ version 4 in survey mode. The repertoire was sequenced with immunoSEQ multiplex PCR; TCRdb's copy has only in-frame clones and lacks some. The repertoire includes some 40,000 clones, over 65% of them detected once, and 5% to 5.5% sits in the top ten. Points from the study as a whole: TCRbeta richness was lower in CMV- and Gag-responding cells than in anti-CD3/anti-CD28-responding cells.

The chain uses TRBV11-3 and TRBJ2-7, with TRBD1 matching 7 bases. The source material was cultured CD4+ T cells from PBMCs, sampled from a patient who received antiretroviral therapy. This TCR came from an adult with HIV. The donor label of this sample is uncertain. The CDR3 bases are TGTGCCAGCAGCTTAGCCACAGGGGCTGGGCACGAGCAGTACTTC. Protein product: CASSLATGAGHEQYF.